The 18 T cell receptor beta chains in this list originate from one sample, sequenced in a study of blood T cell repertoires in COVID-19. TCRdb keeps only in-frame clones here, not all; method: immunoSEQ multiplex PCR. In the table there are more than 65,000 clones, roughly 87% of which are singletons. Specimen: peripheral blood. The origin of the receptors is a woman aged 80 or over with acute or convalescent COVID-19.

The gene calls are TRBV4-1 and TRBJ1-4; 10 bases agree with TRBD1. Per germline, CDR1 MGHRA and CDR2 YSYEKL. The CDR3 contains 14 residues. V shed 6 bases, J shed 8 bases, and the junction held 6 bases outside the gene matches. In DNA, the CDR3 is TGCGCCAGCAGTCTTGACAGGGGGCAGGAAAAACTGTTTTTT. Translating it yields CASSLDRGQEKLFF.

The rearrangement joins TRBV7-9 to TRBJ2-7; TRBD2 matches 12 bases. The germline gives CDR1 SEHNR, CDR2 FQNEAQ (reference sequence). The V gene end was trimmed by 5 bases and the J gene end by 6 bases; junction bases not matched to a gene: 8. The CDR3 extends over 15 amino acids. The CDR3 DNA follows: TGTGCCAGCAGCAGGACTAGCGGGAAGGAAGGCGAGCAGTACTTC. This gives the protein CASSRTSGKEGEQYF.

The chain carries TRBV6-6 and TRBJ1-5; 8 positions match TRBD1. Germline V lookup: CDR1 MNHNY, CDR2 SVGAGI (reference sequence). Trimming took 6 bases from V and 2 from J; bases not matched to a gene: 6. CDR3 size: 15 residues. Here the CDR3 DNA reads TGTGCCAGCAGCCTCGACAGGGGACGCAATCAGCCCCAGCATTTT. It encodes CASSLDRGRNQPQHF.

This clone was picked up a small number of times. This chain joins TRBV21-1 and TRBJ1-2; TRBD1 is the table's D call, not checked against the DNA. TRBV21-1 is described as a pseudogene. There are 14 residues in the CDR3. CDR3 residues: CASSPQQGYYGYTF. DNA of the CDR3: TGTGCCAGCAGCCCTCAACAGGGGTACTATGGCTACACCTTC.

This clone was seen repeatedly, ten times or more. This sequence joins TRBV5-1 and TRBJ2-3, with 9 bases lining up with TRBD2. Trimming cost V 4 bases and J 1 base; bases outside gene matches: 4. This CDR3 contains 15 residues. The germline V gene has CDR1 SGHRS and CDR2 YFSETQ. In DNA, the CDR3 is TGCGCCAGCAGCCTGACTAGCGGCCGCACAGATACGCAGTATTTT. Its protein is CASSLTSGRTDTQYF. Full variable domain (rest looked up from reference TRBV5-1 and TRBJ2-3): KAGVTQTPRYLIKTRGQQVTLSCSPISGHRSVSWYQQTPGQGLQFLFEYFSETQRNKGNFPGRFSGRQFSNSRSEMNVSTLELGDSALYLCASSLTSGRTDTQYFGPGTRLTVL.

V and J are TRBV2 and TRBJ2-7; TRBD2 might be the D (6 bases). Looked up from germline, CDR1 is SNHLY and CDR2 is FYNNEI. This CDR3 is built from 15 residues. V shed 8 bases and J shed 1 base, with 18 bases lying between them. The CDR3 protein is CASERPGLASYEQYF. The CDR3 nucleotides are TGTGCCAGCGAAAGGCCGGGACTCGCGTCCTACGAGCAGTACTTC.

This clone was counted only a few times. The chain carries TRBV18 and TRBJ1-1, with TRBD1 matching 7 bases. CDR3 size: 14 residues. Per germline, CDR1 KGHSH and CDR2 LQKENI. V dropped 3 bases and J dropped 4; count of bases not matched to a gene: 5. CDR3 in DNA: TGTGCCAGCTCACCCACAGGGGATTCCACTGAAGCTTTCTTT. Its translation: CASSPTGDSTEAFF.

This chain uses TRBV30 with TRBJ2-3, with D perhaps TRBD2 (5 bases). Looked up from germline, CDR1 is GTSNPN and CDR2 is SVGIG (reference sequence). Trimming shortened V by 3 bases and J by 2 bases, and 9 bases separated the two germline ends. The CDR3 covers 13 residues. The CDR3 protein is CAWSGDLTDTQYF. The CDR3 nucleotides read TGTGCCTGGAGCGGGGATCTCACAGATACGCAGTATTTT.

The chain joins TRBV30 to TRBJ2-7; TRBD1 aligns across 10 bases. V lost 4 bases, J lost 3 bases, and 9 bases stayed unmatched. The germline V gene encodes CDR1 GTSNPN and CDR2 SVGIG (reference sequence). CDR3 size: 15 residues. The CDR3 loop is CAWTLIRDRGYEQYF. The DNA of the CDR3 is TGTGCCTGGACCCTCATCCGGGACAGGGGCTACGAGCAGTACTTC. Together with reference TRBV30 and TRBJ2-7, the CDR3 gives the full variable domain: SQTIHQWPATLVQPVGSPLSLECTVEGTSNPNLYWYRQAAGRGLQLLFYSVGIGQISSEVPQNLSASRPQDRQFILSSKKLLLSDSGFYLCAWTLIRDRGYEQYFGPGTRLTVT.

J is TRBJ2-7 and V is TRBV7-9; 7 bases are a match to TRBD2. The CDR3 runs 15 residues. V lost 1 base and J lost 5; bases outside the gene matches: 8. Germline assignment: CDR1 SEHNR and CDR2 FQNEAQ (reference sequence). The CDR3 region has the DNA TGTGCCAGCAGCTTAGAGGGGAGGGCCTTGGACGAGCAGTACTTC. Translation: CASSLEGRALDEQYF.

This chain links TRBV6-2 or TRBV6-3 with TRBJ2-7; 10 bases agree with TRBD2. The germline CDR1 and CDR2 sequences are MNHEY and SVGEGT. Trimming cost V 5 bases and J 3 bases; bases outside gene matches: 7. The CDR3 is 15 residues long. This CDR3 is CASSDTGLANYEQYF. Written as DNA, the CDR3 is TGTGCCAGCAGTGATACGGGACTAGCGAACTACGAGCAGTACTTC.

The chain has TRBV11-2 and TRBJ2-4; 7 bases match TRBD1. CDR1 is SGHAT and CDR2 is FQNNGV in the germline V gene. The junction had 5 bases not matched to a gene; V was cut back by 5 bases and J by 1 base. The CDR3 loop spans 15 amino acids. CDR3 nucleotide sequence: TGTGCCAGCAGCCTACAGGGGCAGGCCAAAAACATTCAGTACTTC. This translates into CASSLQGQAKNIQYF. The full variable domain, completed using reference TRBV11-2 and TRBJ2-4, is EAGVAQSPRYKIIEKRQSVAFWCNPISGHATLYWYQQILGQGPKLLIQFQNNGVVDDSQLPKDRFSAERLKGVDSTLKIQPAKLEDSAVYLCASSLQGQAKNIQYFGAGTRLSVL.

The chain links TRBV21-1 to TRBJ2-7; the table calls TRBD1, which could not be checked here. TRBV21-1 is recorded as a pseudogene. This CDR3 is built from 16 residues. Here the CDR3 DNA reads TGTGCCAGCAGCCCACTTGGACAAGTCAGTCCCTACGAGCAGTACTTC. Translation: CASSPLGQVSPYEQYF.

This CDR3 is CAISGASGRAGDTDTQYF. CDR3 sequence (DNA): TGTGCCATCAGTGGTGCTAGCGGGAGGGCCGGGGACACAGATACGCAGTATTTT. The genes are TRBV10-3 and TRBJ2-3, with 12 nucleotides matching TRBD2. Germline CDR1 and CDR2: ENHRY and SYGVKD. The ends lost 4 bases at V and 2 bases at J; junction bases unmatched: 10. The CDR3 is 18 amino acids.

The chain recombines TRBV15 with TRBJ2-7; D is possibly TRBD1 (5 bases). V shed 5 bases and J shed 1 base, with 12 bases lying between them. This CDR3 has 14 amino acids. The germline CDR1 and CDR2 sequences are LNHNV and YYDKDF (reference sequence). The DNA for the CDR3 is TGTGCCACCAGCCCAGGCAGGGTGTCCTACGAGCAGTACTTC. Its translation: CATSPGRVSYEQYF.

This chain uses TRBV7-8 with TRBJ1-1; D possibly corresponds to TRBD1 (6 bases). The CDR3 consists of 13 residues. The V end was cut by 1 base, the J end by 6 bases, with 9 bases between. Germline-derived CDR1 and CDR2 are SGHVS and FQNEAQ. CDR3 sequence reads: CASSLGTASEAFF. The CDR3 nucleotides are TGTGCCAGCAGCTTAGGGACAGCCTCTGAAGCTTTCTTT.

This clone occurred a few times. This chain uses TRBV7-9 with TRBJ2-2; 7 bases fit TRBD1. The CDR3 spans 14 residues. V lost 5 bases and J lost 5; bases outside the gene matches: 5. Germline loops: CDR1 SEHNR, CDR2 FQNEAQ (reference sequence). The CDR3 reads CASSRTGLTGELFF. Here the CDR3 DNA reads TGTGCCAGCAGCCGGACAGGTTTGACCGGGGAGCTGTTTTTT.

This clone appeared a few times. The chain recombines TRBV6-5 with TRBJ2-5; TRBD2 agrees at 7 bases. The CDR3 covers 14 residues. Germline V CDR1 and CDR2: MNHEY, SVGAGI. The junction had 5 bases not matched to a gene; V was cut back by 5 bases and J by 2 bases. The CDR3 nucleotides are TGTGCCAGCAGTCAGCCGGGACTACAAGAGACCCAGTACTTC. Translated, it gives CASSQPGLQETQYF.